Listed below are T cell receptor beta chains from one sample, sequenced in a study of blood T cell repertoires in COVID-19. TCRdb's table, derived via immunoSEQ multiplex PCR, lists solely in-frame clones and lacks some. The table has 200,000 to 300,000 clones, under 85% seen once. Sequenced sample: peripheral blood. These receptor sequences come from a human donor in a cohort sampled during active COVID-19. The conserved cysteine and the conserved F or W are not part of the CDR3 here. Fields, in order: V gene, CDR3 protein.

TRBV29-1 | SVLLADSTDTQY
TRBV2 | ASRAKPGLAGYEQF
TRBV11-3 | ASSLGPGTGELF
TRBV27 | ASSKREGQFGATDTQY
TRBV14 | ASSNRGLAGVYEQY
TRBV3-1/TRBV3-2 | ASSTNRVEQY
TRBV7-3 | ASRSITTNEQF
TRBV30 | AWSPDRVQGYT
TRBV7-2 | ASSPRDWEETQY
TRBV5-1 | ASSSGQGTYYGYT
TRBV4-2 | ASSQDIANIQY
TRBV7-6 | ASSLVTGTGELF
TRBV5-1 | ASHNLDRAYGYT
TRBV19 | ASSIRVRGDYGYT
TRBV19 | ASSIQGASTEAF
TRBV10-2 | ATISGGVGRSYNEQF
TRBV7-2 | ASSLALNRGGYT
TRBV6-6 | ASSQGADQPQH
TRBV14 | ASSQRLASGSFLVPYNEQF
TRBV19 | ASSPRISGRGTEAF
TRBV19 | ASREQGNTGELF
TRBV5-1 | ASSQGTRNTEAF
TRBV7-6 | ASSSRGGAGEGKTQY
TRBV5-1 | ASSSGNYGYT
TRBV24-1 | ATSDTLGQDRQNEQF
TRBV15 | ATSRDLPGNQPQH
TRBV4-2 | ASSQDSTGRNGYT
TRBV12-3/TRBV12-4 | ASGQAYNEQF
TRBV3-1/TRBV3-2 | ASSPGQGTSYEQY
TRBV6-2/TRBV6-3 | ASSYGGGRSKNIQY